The entry below describes one T cell receptor (beta chain). Its cognate antigen is unknown. The germline gives CDR1 LNHDA, CDR2 SQIVND (reference sequence). The CDR3 runs to 18 residues. V was trimmed by 6 bases and J by 0 bases, leaving 21 bases between them. These data belong to a study of T cell responses to AZD1222 COVID-19 vaccine. Overall study context: Analysis merged second doses at about 4 or about 12 weeks.

Broader study findings: Donors in the cohort were predominantly white British and more often female, and clonal diversity was possibly underestimated. Across spike, vaccine-associated CD4 TCRs were found, dominant at 160-218 and 743-854. Per reports, nearly half of all spike-specific TCRs target regions that are unmutated in variants.

Sequenced by immunoSEQ multiplex PCR; TCRdb stores in-frame clones only, minus some. The data show 100,000 to 150,000 clones, 86% seen once. The sample in question was peripheral blood, obtained on day 0 of AZD1222 vaccination. The V gene is TRBV19, the J gene TRBJ1-5, with D possibly TRBD1 on 5 matching bases. This TCR was sampled from an adult in good health. CDR3 DNA: TGTGCCAGTAGGATGAGTTTTGGGGCGGACTATAGCAATCAGCCCCAGCATTTT. This translates into CASRMSFGADYSNQPQHF.